This entry describes one T cell receptor (beta chain). Its antigen is not yet known. No much larger clone is present one base from it, and per-base qualities are unavailable. This entry comes from a study of cytomegalovirus exposure and HLA in healthy donors (dated by TCRdb to the late 2010s). As for the study more broadly: An earlier analysis of several hundred of the donors reported 250 to 300 Gb of sequence data and around 120 million unique TCR beta sequences from 150 million to 200 million T cells. The study aimed to test whether signatures of past pathogen exposure could be identified by cataloging public T cell receptors. Because of strong linkage in the cohort, five DR-DQ haplotypes were treated as single units for association and clustering. Class I and class II HLA loci were covered by the typing at four-digit resolution. Among some 410 genotyped donors of the cohort, an average of around 240,000 unique TCR beta nucleotide sequences was sequenced per donor, of which 15% to 20% were non-productive. All discovery cohort repertoires had been generated using a single sequencing platform. Donor age, sex, ethnicity and CMV serostatus were compiled alongside the repertoire data. Of the approximately 400 genotyped donors, about 80% fell in the genetic ancestry cluster associated with self-reported Caucasian donors. To predict cytomegalovirus infection status, the study combined high-throughput TCR immunosequencing, statistical association of individual TCRs with disease status, and machine learning. In a later genetic analysis, genome-wide SNP genotypes for about 55% of the roughly 700 donors were used, and that subset was treated as a discovery cohort. An early release that covered around 590 HLA-typed donors contained around 300 gigabases of sequencing data and tens of millions of unique TCR sequences. The study profiled the T cell repertoires of more than 500 subjects by immunosequencing and related them to cytomegalovirus serostatus. Rather than drawing on any new phenotypic data, the later analysis identified candidate immune exposures from TCR beta sequences and the way those sequences occurred across donors. An earlier analysis of roughly 600 of the donors used high-throughput TCR beta sequencing to judge whether each TCR beta V gene segment behaved as functional or pseudogenic. Typing coverage varied by locus: roughly 629-630 donors for A, B, C, DRB1 and DQB1; some 520 for DQA1; about 600 for DPA1; approximately 450 for DPB1. A later analysis re-examined previously published TCR beta repertoires from about 670 donors and added high-resolution HLA genotyping to investigate patterns of TCR occurrence. Besides the first cohort of about 730 subjects, a separate validation cohort made up of 95 to 150 different subjects was used.

The library came from the immunoSEQ multiplex PCR assay. The multiplex PCR relied on a mix of 60 forward primers for TCR Vbeta segments and 13 reverse primers for TCR Jbeta segments. The CDR3 region of rearranged TCR beta genes was amplified from genomic DNA by a multiplex PCR assay. Amplified TCR beta libraries were sequenced as 87-base-pair reads on the Illumina HiSeq System. As for the authors' bioinformatics: In a later analysis, around 80 million unique TCR beta chains were counted across the 666 repertoires, and approximately 11 million of these chains were shared by at least two donors. Raw reads were error-corrected and collapsed into unique sequences with a nearest-neighbor algorithm that merged closely related sequences to remove PCR and sequencing errors. Alignment of CDR3 sequences to IMGT reference sequences was used to assign V, D and J gene segments. For a sequence to be retained, a match of at least six nucleotides was required to both a V gene segment and a J gene segment. A rearrangement counted as productive if the CDR3 had no stop codons and remained in frame with V and J, and every other rearrangement counted as non-productive. CDR3 was defined by IMGT convention, running from the second conserved V-encoded cysteine to the conserved J-encoded phenylalanine. In an earlier analysis of around 640 of the donors, sequences lacking an unambiguous match to a single V gene segment were excluded. An earlier analysis of several hundred of the donors called V segments functional above 56.7% productive rearrangements and segregating when the between-donor standard deviation exceeded 5%. A statistical classification framework was built to diagnose cytomegalovirus status from the catalog of TCR beta chain sequences. In a later analysis, TCR nucleotide sequences were compared against IMGT/GENE-DB human TR gene sequences so that V and J genes could be assigned. Using the TCRdist pipeline, a later analysis assigned CDR3 sequences along with most-parsimonious VDJ recombination scenarios. A later analysis defined each TCR beta chain by its CDR3 amino acid sequence plus V-gene family, and excluded reads lacking a unique V-gene family. In a later analysis, 450 to 600 highly shared, low-generation-probability nucleotide sequences were removed to address suspected cross-contamination and a sequencing artifact. In a later analysis, a clonal expansion index was calculated for each public chain from normalized within-repertoire ranks of inferred template counts. In a later analysis, generation probabilities were computed with a VDJ recombination model fitted to out-of-frame rearrangements, and the resulting probabilities were checked against IGoR. Hypergeometric tests were used in a later analysis to score TCR-TCR, TCR-HLA and TCR-CMV co-occurrence, with a repertoire-size bias correction applied to the TCR pairs. False discovery rates were estimated in a later analysis by permuting HLA or CMV assignments 20 times. In a later analysis, co-occurring TCRs were grouped using DBSCAN, with TCRdist sequence similarity added in when clustering inside HLA-allele-positive subsets. Repertoires with fewer than 30,000 or more than 120,000 public chains, plus five repertoires with anomalous nucleotide sharing, were excluded from co-occurrence clustering. TCRdb carries this immuneACCESS record with in-frame sequences only. Its versions omit some clonotypes, under half of them owing to an unresolved V gene in the studies checked, with the rest unexplained. That table gives V, J and clone size, and the DNA gave D and trimming. The sample table contains fewer than 120,000 clones; only one count was recorded for roughly four fifths of them. Roughly 1.2% of the sample is in the top ten clones.

The cohort comprised under 700 healthy bone marrow donors. At the time of sampling, all cohort members were nominally healthy, though unrecorded immune exposures were likely present. The donor was CMV seronegative and belonged to the group of 352 seronegative cohort members. A peripheral blood sample was collected from each donor, and TCR beta sequencing was performed on peripheral blood mononuclear cells. The Qiagen DNeasy Blood Extraction Kit was used to extract genomic DNA from the blood cell samples. V is reduced by 4 bases and J by 6 bases, leaving a spacing of 21 bases between them. From the germline V gene, CDR1 is SGHTA and CDR2 is FQGNSA. The CDR3 runs 16 residues from the cysteine to the phenylalanine. The only DNA kept is the CDR3, 48 bases in frame from the first base. Overall results and qualifications from the work: An earlier analysis of around 500 of the donors showed that most TCR beta V segments appeared in productive rearrangements either about 87% or about 30% of the time, which broadly matched IMGT annotations. A later analysis associated roughly 17,000 TCR beta sequences with specific HLA alleles at a false discovery rate of 0.05. A further reported finding was that TCR beta sequences accurately predicted the HLA-A and HLA-B alleles for most subjects in the first cohort. While some public TCRs were present in many individuals, most TCR sequences turned up only very rarely across donors. Assigning TCR associations to individual alleles was difficult when HLA alleles, especially DR and DQ, strongly co-occurred. Correlated functional status among segregating V segments might reflect linkage disequilibrium, but an unknown experimental factor could not be ruled out. Because counts were too low, about 18 rarely observed V segments, including chromosome 9 orphons, were excluded from the earlier analysis of several hundred of the donors. The 87-base-pair reads could not distinguish some IMGT-functional V segments, including TRBV6-2 and TRBV6-3, so those segments were excluded. A few of the identified cytomegalovirus-associated TCR beta chains were confirmed in vitro to be specific for cytomegalovirus antigens. According to a later analysis, TCR association rates differed among HLA loci, with DRB1 alleles showing the most associated TCRs and HLA-C alleles showing the fewest. It was suggested by the authors that the approach could potentially be generalized to other disease states and immunological phenotypes. Sequencing depth was assumed to be roughly uniform across donors in the presence/absence analyses, though that assumption may not hold. A total of fewer than 200 TCR beta chains were listed by the study as associated with cytomegalovirus. Cytomegalovirus status was reported to be diagnosed by the classifier with high specificity and sensitivity in both the original and validation cohorts. A group of highly shared sequence variants was considered likely to be a technical artifact of the sequencing pipeline. According to a later analysis, parvovirus B19, influenza, CMV and Epstein-Barr virus appeared linked to several top co-occurrence clusters. In a later genetic analysis, a missense DCLRE1C variant was associated with V-gene and J-gene trimming of TCR beta chains, and the association was replicated in an independent cohort. Because some donors lacked HLA typing at each locus, the association tests relied only on the typed subset. According to a later analysis, most CMV-associated TCR beta chains appeared to be HLA-restricted, and the HLA associations seemed to be driven largely by CMV exposure. The cohort was sequenced for TCR beta chains only, and without alpha or paired-chain data the features that could be detected were limited. The only immune exposure information available for the cohort was CMV serostatus. Compared with the roughly 600-donor mean, donors in an Asian-associated ancestry cluster had fewer N-insertions in productive TCRs, according to a later genetic analysis. Compared with equally common non-associated chains, HLA-associated TCR beta chains in a later analysis were more clonally expanded and had lower generation probabilities.

The specimen was PBMCs. The receptor comes from a woman under 40 in good health and CMV-seronegative. The chain is assembled from TRBV7-2 and TRBJ1-2, with the identity of the D gene unclear. The CDR3 region: CASSSLPTTRDDGYTF. The sequenced DNA: TGTGCCAGCAGCTCTTTACCCACTACTAGAGATGATGGCTACACCTTC.